The 31 T cell receptor beta chains in this list originate from one sample, sequenced in a study of T cell responses to AZD1222 COVID-19 vaccine. Libraries were prepared by immunoSEQ multiplex PCR; TCRdb keeps only in-frame clonotypes and omits some of them. The sample consists of 150,000 or so clones, approximately 89% of them appearing once. The starting material was peripheral blood, obtained on day 0 of AZD1222 vaccination. All receptors derive from an adult in good health.

The J gene is TRBJ2-1, the V gene TRBV10-2, with TRBD1 as a possible D gene (5 bases). The CDR3 extends over 12 amino acids. Trimming stripped 8 bases from V and 9 bases from J, with 14 bases between. Per the germline V gene, CDR1 is WSHSY and CDR2 is SAAADI. DNA for the CDR3: TGCGCCAGCTTGCAGGGTGGGGTTGAGCAGTTCTTC. Its protein is CASLQGGVEQFF.

The chain couples TRBV4-1 to TRBJ1-1; unclear D gene. This CDR3 comprises 14 residues. V gave up 4 bases and J gave up 1 base, with 10 bases separating them. From germline, CDR1 is MGHRA and CDR2 YSYEKL. CDR3 bases: TGCGCCAGCAGCCCAAACTGGTGGAACACTGAAGCTTTCTTT. Encoded protein: CASSPNWWNTEAFF.

V is TRBV18 and J is TRBJ2-7; no clear D gene. With 1 base removed from V and 4 bases from J, the gap between germline ends came to 5 bases. Germline CDR1 reads KGHSH; CDR2 reads LQKENI. The CDR3 runs to 12 residues. The CDR3 here is CASSPQDYEQYF. The CDR3 DNA reads as TGTGCCAGCTCACCACAGGATTACGAGCAGTACTTC. The full variable domain, completed using reference TRBV18 and TRBJ2-7, is NAGVMQNPRHLVRRRGQEARLRCSPMKGHSHVYWYRQLPEEGLKFMVYLQKENIIDESGMPKERFSAEFPKEGPSILRIQQVVRGDSAAYFCASSPQDYEQYFGPGTRLTVT.

This chain links TRBV24-1 with TRBJ1-3, with D maybe TRBD1 (6 bases). The CDR3 sequence is 15 residues long. The ends were cut back, 3 bases at V and 2 bases at J, with 10 bases in the middle. The germline gives CDR1 KGHDR, CDR2 SFDVKD. CDR3 loop: CATSDPGAPGNTIYF. The CDR3 DNA reads TGTGCCACCAGTGATCCGGGGGCGCCTGGAAACACCATATATTTT.

V is TRBV5-4 and J is TRBJ2-7; either TRBD1 or TRBD2 may supply D (5 bases each). Germline V CDR1 and CDR2: SGHNT, YYREEE (reference sequence). CDR3 length: 13 amino acids. V lost 1 base to trimming and J lost 3 bases, with 8 bases between them. The CDR3 spells CASSLRGDYEQYF. CDR3 sequence (DNA): TGTGCCAGCAGCTTGAGAGGGGACTACGAGCAGTACTTC.

The chain combines TRBV4-3 with TRBJ2-5; D is possibly TRBD1 (6 bases). V dropped 0 bases and J dropped 4 bases, with 21 bases sitting between them. The germline CDR1 and CDR2 sequences are LGHNA and YSLEER. The CDR3 sequence is 18 residues long. The CDR3 DNA sequence: TGCGCCAGCAGCCAAGATCGGGGAACTAGGGGGACCACAGAGACCCAGTACTTC. It specifies CASSQDRGTRGTTETQYF.

The J gene is TRBJ2-7, the V gene TRBV7-2; 8 bases map to TRBD1. Trimming took 2 bases from V and 2 from J; bases not matched to a gene: 2. The CDR3 loop spans 14 amino acids. Per germline, CDR1 SGHTA and CDR2 FQGNSA. CDR3 sequence: CASSLQGAPYEQYF. The CDR3 DNA is TGTGCCAGCAGCTTACAGGGGGCTCCCTACGAGCAGTACTTC.

This chain links TRBV28 with TRBJ1-1, with D tentatively TRBD1 (6 bases). This CDR3 contains 15 residues. V lost 6 bases and J 4 bases, leaving 18 bases between the germline ends. CDR1 and CDR2 (germline): MDHEN, SYDVKM. This CDR3 is CASSSPRGHRTEAFF. The CDR3 bases are TGTGCCAGCAGCTCCCCCAGGGGCCACCGCACTGAAGCTTTCTTT.

The rearrangement uses TRBV27 and TRBJ1-3; D gene unclear. Germline CDR1 MNHEY, CDR2 SMNVEV (reference sequence). This CDR3 region has 16 residues. The V end lost 0 bases, the J end lost 0 bases, and 9 bases lay between the germline ends. CDR3 sequence: CASSLSALYSGNTIYF. The CDR3 DNA sequence: TGTGCCAGCAGTTTATCTGCGTTATACTCTGGAAACACCATATATTTT.

The chain carries TRBV11-3 and TRBJ1-1; tentative D call: TRBD1 (6 bases). Trimming removed 2 bases at V and 6 bases at J, with 16 bases between. Germline CDR1 SGHNT, CDR2 YENEEA. CDR3 length equals 15 residues. The CDR3 sequence: CASSLWGGATPEAFF. As DNA, the CDR3 is TGTGCCAGCAGCTTATGGGGGGGCGCGACCCCTGAAGCTTTCTTT.

The chain employs TRBV5-1 and TRBJ2-7; 8 nucleotides agree with TRBD1. Germline CDR1 and CDR2: SGHRS and YFSETQ. This CDR3 comprises 14 residues. V lost 3 bases to trimming and J lost 2 bases; unmatched junction nucleotides: 4. CDR3 DNA: TGCGCCAGCAGCTCAGGACAGGGAACCTACGAGCAGTACTTC. Its protein is CASSSGQGTYEQYF. Full variable domain (rest looked up from reference TRBV5-1 and TRBJ2-7): KAGVTQTPRYLIKTRGQQVTLSCSPISGHRSVSWYQQTPGQGLQFLFEYFSETQRNKGNFPGRFSGRQFSNSRSEMNVSTLELGDSALYLCASSSGQGTYEQYFGPGTRLTVT.

This chain uses TRBV7-2 with TRBJ1-2; D is uncertain. Trimming left V 3 bases short and J 1 base short, with 9 bases between. The CDR3 is 14 residues long. From germline, CDR1 is SGHTA and CDR2 FQGNSA. CDR3 in amino acids: CASSFVVSNYGYTF. The DNA for the CDR3 is TGTGCCAGCAGCTTCGTGGTCAGTAACTATGGCTACACCTTC.

The V and J genes are TRBV27 and TRBJ2-2; TRBD2 aligns across 12 bases. From germline, CDR1 is MNHEY and CDR2 SMNVEV (reference sequence). V was clipped by 11 bases and J by 3 bases; unmatched bases: 10. The CDR3 runs to 16 residues. The CDR3, as DNA: TGTGCCTTCCCGGCTAGCGGGAGGGCCTACACCGGGGAGCTGTTTTTT. This sequence encodes CAFPASGRAYTGELFF.

V usage is TRBV11-3 and J usage is TRBJ2-1; D tentatively fits TRBD1 or TRBD2 (5 bases each). CDR1 is SGHNT and CDR2 is YENEEA in the germline V gene. Trimming took off 5 bases at V and 5 bases at J, with 22 bases between the two ends. The CDR3 is 17 residues long. Here the CDR3 DNA reads TGTGCCAGCAGCCCGCTGGCGGGCAGGGAATATGACAATGAGCAGTTCTTC. It encodes CASSPLAGREYDNEQFF.

J is TRBJ2-7 and V is TRBV10-1; 11 nucleotides match TRBD1. After removal of 7 bases from V and 6 bases from J, the junction contained 5 bases not matched to a gene. Germline V CDR1 and CDR2: WNHNN, SYGVQD (reference sequence). The CDR3 totals 13 residues. The CDR3 coding sequence is TGCGCCAGCAACCGGGACAGGGGGGCCGAGCAGTACTTC. Its translation: CASNRDRGAEQYF.

This chain uses TRBV11-2 with TRBJ1-1; D unclear. Trimming pared 5 bases from V and 0 bases from J, leaving 22 bases between. Germline V CDR1 and CDR2: SGHAT, FQNNGV. CDR3 length equals 18 residues. CDR3 nucleotides: TGTGCCAGCAGCCCGGCGGGGATCTTAGGACCAATGAACACTGAAGCTTTCTTT. It translates to CASSPAGILGPMNTEAFF.

The chain is built from TRBV7-3 and TRBJ2-3, with D possibly TRBD1 on 6 matching bases. Trimming removed 5 bases from V and 2 bases from J, with 14 bases in between. Germline V lookup: CDR1 SGHTA, CDR2 FQGTGA. CDR3 length equals 15 residues. The DNA for the CDR3 is TGTGCCAGCAGCCTCTCTGGGGGCAACACAGATACGCAGTATTTT. Residues: CASSLSGGNTDTQYF.

The chain recombines TRBV5-4 with TRBJ2-3, with 7 bases identical to TRBD2. The ends lost 0 bases at V and 8 bases at J; junction bases unmatched: 3. The CDR3 length is 13 residues. The germline gives CDR1 SGHNT, CDR2 YYREEE (reference sequence). The CDR3 is CASSLGSGTTQYF. CDR3 bases: TGTGCCAGCAGCTTGGGGAGCGGGACTACGCAGTATTTT.

Details on this clone: The sample holds other DNA sequences that translate to the same CDR3. This sequence joins TRBV19 and TRBJ1-5, with D unclear. From germline, CDR1 is LNHDA and CDR2 SQIVND (reference sequence). This CDR3 is 14 amino acids long. With 2 bases removed from V and 0 bases from J, the gap between germline ends came to 5 bases. The CDR3 is CASSISNSNQPQHF. CDR3 DNA sequence: TGTGCCAGTAGTATATCTAATAGCAATCAGCCCCAGCATTTT. The variable domain in full, with the rest retrieved from reference TRBV19 and TRBJ1-5, is DGGITQSPKYLFRKEGQNVTLSCEQNLNHDAMYWYRQDPGQGLRLIYYSQIVNDFQKGDIAEGYSVSREKKESFPLTVTSAQKNPTAFYLCASSISNSNQPQHFGDGTRLSIL.

This clone was seen once. The J gene is TRBJ2-5, the V gene TRBV19, with D possibly being TRBD2 (5 bases). CDR3 length: 13 residues. Germline CDR1 and CDR2: LNHDA and SQIVND (reference sequence). V dropped 1 base and J dropped 5 bases, with 8 bases sitting between them. This CDR3 reads CASSIGQRETQYF. The CDR3 nucleotides are TGTGCCAGTAGTATAGGGCAGCGGGAGACCCAGTACTTC.

The chain employs TRBV4-2 and TRBJ2-1; tentative D call: TRBD1 (5 bases). CDR3 length: 16 amino acids. CDR1 and CDR2 from the germline V gene are LGHNA and YNFKEQ. Trimming shortened V by 4 bases and J by 0 bases, and 13 bases separated the two germline ends. CDR3: CASSPGPMSSYNEQFF. The CDR3 DNA is TGTGCCAGCAGCCCAGGGCCCATGAGCTCCTACAATGAGCAGTTCTTC.

The chain carries TRBV20-1 and TRBJ1-4; D is ambiguous. Trimming took 0 bases from V and 8 from J, leaving 1 base between them. The CDR3 is 10 amino acids. In germline, CDR1 is DFQATT, CDR2 SNEGSKA (reference sequence). The CDR3 is CSAREEKLFF. CDR3 nucleotide sequence: TGCAGTGCTAGAGAGGAAAAACTGTTTTTT.

The chain carries TRBV28 and TRBJ2-3; possible D gene TRBD1, 6 bases. Germline CDR1 reads MDHEN; CDR2 reads SYDVKM. With 7 bases removed from V and 3 bases from J, the gap between germline ends came to 11 bases. The CDR3 consists of 13 residues. The CDR3 DNA reads as TGTGCCAGCACAGAGGGACAAACAGATACGCAGTATTTT. This gives the protein CASTEGQTDTQYF.

This chain joins TRBV11-2 and TRBJ2-3; TRBD1 is a possible D gene (6 bases). The CDR3 runs to 15 residues. The ends were cut back, 4 bases at V and 2 bases at J, with 13 bases in the middle. Per the germline V gene, CDR1 is SGHAT and CDR2 is FQNNGV. CDR3 loop: CASSSEDSLTDTQYF. The CDR3 coding sequence is TGTGCCAGCAGCTCCGAGGACAGCCTCACAGATACGCAGTATTTT.

The rearrangement joins TRBV25-1 to TRBJ2-7, with D possibly being TRBD1 (5 bases). The V end lost 11 bases, the J end lost 3 bases, and 17 bases lay between the germline ends. Germline loops: CDR1 MGHDK, CDR2 SYGVNS. This CDR3 region has 13 residues. CDR3 protein: CAVWAGKSYEQYF. The DNA of the CDR3 is TGTGCCGTTTGGGCAGGGAAGAGCTACGAGCAGTACTTC.

The V gene is TRBV28, the J gene TRBJ2-7, with D possibly TRBD2 on 5 matching bases. The V gene lost 6 bases and the J gene lost 9 bases, with 15 bases spanning the gap. The CDR3 runs 12 residues. CDR1 MDHEN and CDR2 SYDVKM come from the germline V gene. The DNA of the CDR3 is TGTGCCAGCAGCTCGGGTGGAGGTTGGCAGTACTTC. Its translation: CASSSGGGWQYF.

V and J are TRBV6-2 or TRBV6-3 and TRBJ2-7, with TRBD2 matching over 7 bases. This CDR3 is 16 amino acids long. The V gene end was trimmed by 2 bases and the J gene end by 5 bases; junction bases not matched to a gene: 12. Germline V gives CDR1 MNHEY, CDR2 SVGEGT. The CDR3 is CASSYSLAEGGNEQYF. CDR3 bases: TGTGCCAGCAGTTACAGCCTAGCGGAGGGAGGCAACGAGCAGTACTTC.

The chain links TRBV28 to TRBJ1-5; D not certain. The ends were cut back, 3 bases at V and 1 base at J, with 10 bases in the middle. This CDR3 comprises 15 residues. Germline values: CDR1 MDHEN, CDR2 SYDVKM. CDR3 amino acids: CASSFSPMSNQPQHF. In DNA form, the CDR3 reads TGTGCCAGCAGTTTTTCCCCCATGAGCAATCAGCCCCAGCATTTT.

The rearrangement links TRBV28 to TRBJ1-5; no clear D. The CDR3 runs to 11 residues. Germline V gives CDR1 MDHEN, CDR2 SYDVKM. Between the trimmed V and J ends, which lost 2 bases and 7 bases, there was a span of 3 bases. The CDR3 DNA reads as TGTGCCAGCAGTTTAGAACAGCCCCAGCATTTT. It is translated as CASSLEQPQHF. Supplemented by reference TRBV28 and TRBJ1-5, the full variable domain reads DVKVTQSSRYLVKRTGEKVFLECVQDMDHENMFWYRQDPGLGLRLIYFSYDVKMKEKGDIPEGYSVSREKKERFSLILESASTNQTSMYLCASSLEQPQHFGDGTRLSIL.

The V and J genes are TRBV5-8 and TRBJ2-6, with D unresolved. Germline V gene sequence: CDR1 SGHTS, CDR2 YDEGEE. V was shortened by 1 base and J by 2 bases, with 4 bases between the two germline ends. The CDR3 contains 14 residues. Written as DNA, the CDR3 is TGTGCCAGCAGCTTGACGACTGGGGCCAACGTCCTGACTTTC. Translated: CASSLTTGANVLTF.

For this clone: The junction departs from germline at one end; a sequencing error may be responsible. This sequence joins TRBV3-1 (or the pseudogene TRBV3-2) and TRBJ2-4; TRBD1 agrees at 8 bases. Germline V gives CDR1 LGHDT, CDR2 YNNKEL (reference sequence). This CDR3 is built from 13 residues. CDR3 DNA: TGTGCCAGCAGCCAAGGGACAGGGCCCCCCTTGAACTTC. Amino acids: CASSQGTGPPLNF.